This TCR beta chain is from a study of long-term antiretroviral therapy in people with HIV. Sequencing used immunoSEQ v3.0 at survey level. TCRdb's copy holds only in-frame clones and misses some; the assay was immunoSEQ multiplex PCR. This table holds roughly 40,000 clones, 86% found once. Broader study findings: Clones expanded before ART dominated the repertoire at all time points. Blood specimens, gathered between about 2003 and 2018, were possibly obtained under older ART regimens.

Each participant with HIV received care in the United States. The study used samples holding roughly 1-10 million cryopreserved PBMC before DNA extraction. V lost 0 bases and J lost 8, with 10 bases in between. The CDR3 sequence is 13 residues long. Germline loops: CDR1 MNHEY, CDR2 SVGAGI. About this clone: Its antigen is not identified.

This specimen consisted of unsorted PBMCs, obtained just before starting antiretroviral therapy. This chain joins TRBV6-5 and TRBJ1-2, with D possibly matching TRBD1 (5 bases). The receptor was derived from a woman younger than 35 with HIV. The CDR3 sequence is CASSYSQGGGYTF. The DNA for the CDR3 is TGTGCCAGCAGTTACTCGCAGGGCGGCGGCTACACCTTC.